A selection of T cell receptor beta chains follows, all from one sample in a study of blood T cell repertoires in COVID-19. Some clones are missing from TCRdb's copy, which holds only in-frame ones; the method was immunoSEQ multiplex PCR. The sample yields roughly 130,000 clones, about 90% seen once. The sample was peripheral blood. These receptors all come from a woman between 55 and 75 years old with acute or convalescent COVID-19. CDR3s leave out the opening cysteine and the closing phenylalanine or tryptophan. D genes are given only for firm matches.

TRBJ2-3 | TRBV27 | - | ASSGRLPPPDTQY
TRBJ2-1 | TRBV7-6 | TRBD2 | ASSPKIGTRIHEQF
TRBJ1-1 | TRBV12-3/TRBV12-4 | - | ASSLGEYTEAF
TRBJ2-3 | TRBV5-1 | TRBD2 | ASSSGGLRPTDTQY
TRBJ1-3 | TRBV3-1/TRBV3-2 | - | ASSLGESSGNTIY
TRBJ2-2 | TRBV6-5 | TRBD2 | AAGNSGSPGELF
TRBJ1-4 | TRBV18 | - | ASSLEGREKLF
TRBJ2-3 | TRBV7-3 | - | ASSRGLLTDTQY
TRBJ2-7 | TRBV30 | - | AWKGGLAVTSSYEQY
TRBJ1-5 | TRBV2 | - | ASREDSSNQPQH
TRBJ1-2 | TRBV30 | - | AWSVGGNGYT
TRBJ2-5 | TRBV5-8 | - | ASSLGSKTQY
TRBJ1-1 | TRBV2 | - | ASSPQGNVETEAF
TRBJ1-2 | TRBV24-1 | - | ATSDLRGDGYT
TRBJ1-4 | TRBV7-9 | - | ASSQGRANEKLF
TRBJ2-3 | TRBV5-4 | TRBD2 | ASSPGGPTDTQY